This T cell receptor (beta chain) was obtained from a study of cytomegalovirus exposure and HLA in healthy donors. Of note for this clone: Antigen: not known.

V lost 0 bases, J lost 6 bases, and 5 bases stayed unmatched. This CDR3 is built from 16 residues. Germline CDR1 SGHTA, CDR2 FQGNSA. The PCR had 60 Vbeta and 13 Jbeta primers. Repertoires were generated with immunoSEQ multiplex PCR, while TCRdb's copy carries only in-frame clones and drops some. The sample includes about 140,000 clones, about three quarters seen only once; the top ten take 1.8%. Study findings and constraints: A cluster of highly shared sequence variants was likely a sequencing artifact.

The sequence came from a man aged 40-49 years in good health and CMV-seronegative. The sample comprised PBMCs. The V gene is TRBV7-2, the J gene TRBJ2-1; 10 positions match TRBD2. The chain's CDR3 is CASSLAVSSGGNEQFF. In DNA, the CDR3 is TGTGCCAGCAGCTTAGCGGTTTCTAGCGGGGGCAATGAGCAGTTCTTC.